This record covers a single T cell receptor (beta chain). The V end was cut by 5 bases, the J end by 2 bases, with 21 bases between. From germline, CDR1 is SGDLS and CDR2 YYNGEE. CDR3 length: 17 residues. From PBMCs, CD4+ and CD8+ T cells were sorted. Extracted RNA was reverse transcribed into cDNA, the sequencing template. Measured with immunoSEQ multiplex PCR; TCRdb has only the in-frame clones, and not every one. The table records 95,000 to 120,000 clones, roughly 64% of them present only once. The data stem from a study of CD8+ T cells in alopecia areata. This clonotype originated in a human donor in good health. The sequenced sample consisted of CD8+ T cells sorted from blood. This rearrangement joins TRBV9 to TRBJ2-3, with a possible D match to TRBD1 (6 bases). The CDR3 DNA reads TGTGCCAGCAGTTTACAGGGTTTAGGTGGTCACACAGATACGCAGTATTTT. This encodes CASSLQGLGGHTDTQYF.